This TCR beta chain was identified in a study of cytomegalovirus exposure and HLA in healthy donors. Study observations and caveats: The availability of immune exposure information extended only to CMV serostatus.

The germline V gene encodes CDR1 MNHNY and CDR2 SVGAGI (reference sequence). The CDR3 contains 15 residues. V was clipped by 5 bases and J by 2 bases; unmatched bases: 4. As to this clone: Its target is not known.

This PCR relied on a set of 60 Vbeta primers and 13 Jbeta primers. Profiled with immunoSEQ multiplex PCR; TCRdb holds only in-frame clones, not every one. The repertoire holds approximately 180,000 clones, with around four fifths as singletons. The specimen was PBMCs. V and J are TRBV6-6 and TRBJ2-7; 12 nucleotides line up with TRBD2. This TCR was sampled from a woman aged 55 to 70 in good health and CMV-seropositive. Here the CDR3 reads CASSTSGGTAYEQYF. As DNA, the CDR3 is TGTGCCAGCAGTACTAGCGGGGGGACGGCCTACGAGCAGTACTTC.